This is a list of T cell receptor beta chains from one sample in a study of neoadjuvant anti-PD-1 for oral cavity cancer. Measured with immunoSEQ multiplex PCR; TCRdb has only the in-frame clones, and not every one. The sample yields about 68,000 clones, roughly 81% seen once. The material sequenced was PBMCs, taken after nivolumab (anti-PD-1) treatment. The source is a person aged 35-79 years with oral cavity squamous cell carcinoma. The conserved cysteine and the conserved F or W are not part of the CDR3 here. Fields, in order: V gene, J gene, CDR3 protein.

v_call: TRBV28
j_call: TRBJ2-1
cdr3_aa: ASSLRGPSYNEQF

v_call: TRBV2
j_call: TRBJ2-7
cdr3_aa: ASSVLAGAPYEQY

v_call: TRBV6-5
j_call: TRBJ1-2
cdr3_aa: ASRLLGAGESYT

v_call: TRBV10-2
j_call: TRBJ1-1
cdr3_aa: ASSSLRELSTEAF

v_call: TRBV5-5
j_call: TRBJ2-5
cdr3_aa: AGGLQETQY

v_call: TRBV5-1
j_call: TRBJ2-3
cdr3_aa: ASSWGDGNRADTQY

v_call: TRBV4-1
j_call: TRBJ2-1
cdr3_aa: ASATGTGGINEQF

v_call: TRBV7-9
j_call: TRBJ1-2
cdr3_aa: ASSPRGGLIYYGYT

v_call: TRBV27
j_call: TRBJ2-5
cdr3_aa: ASSQRQGTQETQY

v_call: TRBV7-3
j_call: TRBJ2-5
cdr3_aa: ASSHRDSPSETQY

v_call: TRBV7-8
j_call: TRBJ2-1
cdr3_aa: ASSSTPGLARYNEQF

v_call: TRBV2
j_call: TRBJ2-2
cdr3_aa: ASSVLNTGELF

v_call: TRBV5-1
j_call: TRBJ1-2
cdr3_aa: ASSLEGYGYT

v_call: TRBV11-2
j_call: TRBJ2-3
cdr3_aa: ASSSGGTDTQY

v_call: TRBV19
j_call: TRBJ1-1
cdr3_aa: ASSRGDRLGTEAF

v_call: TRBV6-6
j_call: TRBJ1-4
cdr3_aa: ASSYRDSWEKLF

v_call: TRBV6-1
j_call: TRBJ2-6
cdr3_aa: ASSAGVDGANVLT

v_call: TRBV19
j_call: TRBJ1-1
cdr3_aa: ASRAQGNTEAF

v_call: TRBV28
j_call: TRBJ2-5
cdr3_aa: ASSPVDVRRFPKETQY

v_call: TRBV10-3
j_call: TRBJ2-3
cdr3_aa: AISESPTGIDTQY

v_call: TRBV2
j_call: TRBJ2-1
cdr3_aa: ASTDRYNEQF

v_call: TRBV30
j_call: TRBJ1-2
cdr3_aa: AWSVLGPGGYT

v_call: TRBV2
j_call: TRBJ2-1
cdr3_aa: ASSAELASYNEQF

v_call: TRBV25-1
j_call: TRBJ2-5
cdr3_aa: ASSDNLAGQETQY

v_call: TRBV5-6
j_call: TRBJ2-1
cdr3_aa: ASGTYNEQF

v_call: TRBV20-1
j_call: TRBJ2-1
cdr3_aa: SARSSEQF

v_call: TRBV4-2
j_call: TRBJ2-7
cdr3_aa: ASSLAGTSVYEQY

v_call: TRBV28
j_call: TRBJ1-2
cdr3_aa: ASSLGQGGYT

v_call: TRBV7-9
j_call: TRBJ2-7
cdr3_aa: ASSYRDSSSYEQY

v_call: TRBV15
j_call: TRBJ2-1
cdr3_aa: ATSRVGATSYNEQF

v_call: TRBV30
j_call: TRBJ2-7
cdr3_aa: AWSENWSYEQY

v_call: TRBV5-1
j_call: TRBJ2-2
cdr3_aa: ASSWSREAGELF

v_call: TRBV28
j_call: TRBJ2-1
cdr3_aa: ASSRGVGGNYNEQF

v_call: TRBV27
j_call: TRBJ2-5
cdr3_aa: ASSLGLGETQY